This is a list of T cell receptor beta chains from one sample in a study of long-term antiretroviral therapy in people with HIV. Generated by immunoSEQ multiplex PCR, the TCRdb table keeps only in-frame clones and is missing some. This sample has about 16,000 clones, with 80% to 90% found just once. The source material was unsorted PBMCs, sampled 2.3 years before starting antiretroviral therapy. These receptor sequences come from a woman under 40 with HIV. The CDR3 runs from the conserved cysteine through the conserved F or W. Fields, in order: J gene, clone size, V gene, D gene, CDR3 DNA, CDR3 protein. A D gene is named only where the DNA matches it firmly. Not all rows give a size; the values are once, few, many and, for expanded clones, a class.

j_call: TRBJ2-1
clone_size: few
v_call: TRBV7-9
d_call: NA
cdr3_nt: TGTGCCAGCAGCGTACGCACCGGTGAGCAGTTCTTC
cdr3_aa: CASSVRTGEQFF

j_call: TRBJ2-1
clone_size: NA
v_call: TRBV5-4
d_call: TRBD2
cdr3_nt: TGTGCCAGCAGGGCGGGACTAGCGGAAAACAATGAGCAGTTCTTC
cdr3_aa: CASRAGLAENNEQFF

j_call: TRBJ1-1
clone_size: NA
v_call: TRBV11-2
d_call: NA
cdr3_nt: TGTGCCAGCAGCTTAGCAGGGACCACTGAAGCTTTCTTT
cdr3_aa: CASSLAGTTEAFF

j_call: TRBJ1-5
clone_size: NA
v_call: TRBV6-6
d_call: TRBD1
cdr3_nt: TGTGCCAGCAGTTACTCGACAGGGGGCCAGCCCCAGCATTTT
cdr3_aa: CASSYSTGGQPQHF

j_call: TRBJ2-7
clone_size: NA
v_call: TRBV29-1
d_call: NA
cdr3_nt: TGCAGCGTTGAAGTTCAGGGGTACCCCTACGAGCAGTACTTC
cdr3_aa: CSVEVQGYPYEQYF

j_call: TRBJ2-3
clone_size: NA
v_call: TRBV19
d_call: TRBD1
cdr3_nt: TGTGCCAGTAGGGGCCGGACAGGGATTGGAACAGATACGCAGTATTTT
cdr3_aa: CASRGRTGIGTDTQYF

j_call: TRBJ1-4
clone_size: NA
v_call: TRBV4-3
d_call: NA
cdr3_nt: TGCGCCAGCAGCCAAGCCTATCGGGTTGCAACTAATGAAAAACTGTTTTTT
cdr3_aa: CASSQAYRVATNEKLFF

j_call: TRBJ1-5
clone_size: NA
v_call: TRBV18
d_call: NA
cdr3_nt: TGTGCCAGCTCACCACGGGATAGCAATCAGCCCCAGCATTTT
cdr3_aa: CASSPRDSNQPQHF

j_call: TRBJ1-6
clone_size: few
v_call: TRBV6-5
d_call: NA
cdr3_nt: TGTGCCAGCAGTTACGCGGGCAGCGTATCACCCCTCCACTTT
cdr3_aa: CASSYAGSVSPLHF

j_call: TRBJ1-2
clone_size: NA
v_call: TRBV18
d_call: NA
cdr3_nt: TGTGCCAGCTCACCACCCGCAGAAAACTATGGCTACACCTTC
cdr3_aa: CASSPPAENYGYTF

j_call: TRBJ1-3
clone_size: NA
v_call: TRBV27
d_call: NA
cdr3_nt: TGTGCCAGCAGTTTATTCCGGGCTGGAGGAAACACCATATATTTT
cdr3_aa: CASSLFRAGGNTIYF

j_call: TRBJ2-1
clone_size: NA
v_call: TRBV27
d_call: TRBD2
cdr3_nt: TGTGCCAGCAGTACCGCCGGGACTAGCTCCAATGAGCAGTTCTTC
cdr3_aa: CASSTAGTSSNEQFF

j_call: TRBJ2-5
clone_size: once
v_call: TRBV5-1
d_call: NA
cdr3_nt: TGCGCCAGCAGCCCGGGTCTACAAGAGACCCAGTACTTC
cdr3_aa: CASSPGLQETQYF